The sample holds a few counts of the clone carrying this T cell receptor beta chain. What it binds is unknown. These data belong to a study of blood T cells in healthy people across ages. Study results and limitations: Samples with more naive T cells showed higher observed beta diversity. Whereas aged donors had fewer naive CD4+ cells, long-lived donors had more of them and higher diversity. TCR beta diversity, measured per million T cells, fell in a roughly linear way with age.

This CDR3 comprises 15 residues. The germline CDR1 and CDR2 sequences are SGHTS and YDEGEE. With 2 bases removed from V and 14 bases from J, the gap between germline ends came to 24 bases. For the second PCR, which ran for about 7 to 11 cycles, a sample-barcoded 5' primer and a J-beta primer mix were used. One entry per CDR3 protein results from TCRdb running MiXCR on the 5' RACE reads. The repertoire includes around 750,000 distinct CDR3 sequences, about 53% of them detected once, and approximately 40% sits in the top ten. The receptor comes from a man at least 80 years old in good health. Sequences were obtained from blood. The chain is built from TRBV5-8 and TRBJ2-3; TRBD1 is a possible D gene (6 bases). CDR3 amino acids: CASSFRGSGHRYAYF. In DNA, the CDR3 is TGTGCCAGCAGCTTCAGAGGGTCGGGACACAGATACGCGTATTTT.